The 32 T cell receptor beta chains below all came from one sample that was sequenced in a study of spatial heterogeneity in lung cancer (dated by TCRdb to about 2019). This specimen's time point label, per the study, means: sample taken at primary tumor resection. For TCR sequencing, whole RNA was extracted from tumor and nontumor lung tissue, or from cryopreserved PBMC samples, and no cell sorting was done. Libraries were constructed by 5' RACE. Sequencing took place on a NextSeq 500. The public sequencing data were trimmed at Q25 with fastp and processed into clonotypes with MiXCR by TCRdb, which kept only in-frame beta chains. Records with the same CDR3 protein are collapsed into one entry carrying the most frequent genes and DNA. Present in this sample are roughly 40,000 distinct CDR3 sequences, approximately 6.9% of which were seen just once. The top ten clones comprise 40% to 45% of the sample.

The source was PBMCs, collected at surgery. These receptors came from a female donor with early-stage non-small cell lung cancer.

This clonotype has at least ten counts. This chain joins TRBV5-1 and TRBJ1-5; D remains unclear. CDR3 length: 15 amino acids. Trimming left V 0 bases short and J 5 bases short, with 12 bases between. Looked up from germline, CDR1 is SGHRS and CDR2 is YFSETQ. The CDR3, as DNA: TGCGCCAGCAGCTTGGACGGCGGTGATCATCAGCCCCAGCATTTT. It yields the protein CASSLDGGDHQPQHF.

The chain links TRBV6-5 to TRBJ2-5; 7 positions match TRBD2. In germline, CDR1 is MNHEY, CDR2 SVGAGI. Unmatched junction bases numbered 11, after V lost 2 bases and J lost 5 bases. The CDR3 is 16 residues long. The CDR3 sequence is CASSYGYGGGSETQYF. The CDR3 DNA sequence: TGTGCCAGCAGTTACGGGTATGGCGGGGGATCGGAGACCCAGTACTTC.

The CDR3 reads CASTSKGIPNTEAFF. The CDR3 DNA sequence: TGTGCCAGCACTTCTAAAGGGATCCCGAACACTGAAGCTTTCTTT. The chain employs TRBV2 and TRBJ1-1; no reliable D call. Trimming stripped 7 bases from V and 1 base from J, with 16 bases between. Germline CDR1 and CDR2: SNHLY and FYNNEI. This CDR3 has 15 residues.

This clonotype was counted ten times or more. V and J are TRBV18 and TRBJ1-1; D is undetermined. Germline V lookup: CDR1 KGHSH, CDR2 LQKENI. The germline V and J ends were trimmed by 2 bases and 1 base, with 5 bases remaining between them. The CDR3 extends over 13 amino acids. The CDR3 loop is CASSPVPNTEAFF. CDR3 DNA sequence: TGTGCCAGCTCACCAGTCCCGAACACTGAAGCTTTCTTT.

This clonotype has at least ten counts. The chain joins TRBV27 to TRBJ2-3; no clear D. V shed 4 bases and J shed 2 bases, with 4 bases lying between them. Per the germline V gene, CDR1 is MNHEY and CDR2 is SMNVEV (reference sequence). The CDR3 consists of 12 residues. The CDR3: CASSSNTDTQYF. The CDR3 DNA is TGTGCCAGCAGTTCGAACACAGATACGCAGTATTTT.

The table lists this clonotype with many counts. CDR3 sequence: CASSPRQGADTQYF. CDR3 sequence (DNA): TGTGCCAGCAGCCCGAGGCAGGGCGCCGATACGCAGTATTTT. This chain joins TRBV7-6 and TRBJ2-3; TRBD1 is a possible D gene (5 bases). Germline CDR1 SGHVS, CDR2 FNYEAQ. The CDR3 contains 14 residues. Trimming stripped 5 bases from V and 6 bases from J, with 15 bases between.

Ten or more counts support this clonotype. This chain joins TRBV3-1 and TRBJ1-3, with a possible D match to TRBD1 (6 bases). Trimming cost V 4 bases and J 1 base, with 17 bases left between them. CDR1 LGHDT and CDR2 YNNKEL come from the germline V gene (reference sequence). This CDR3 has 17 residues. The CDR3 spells CASSRTPQGLSGNTIYF. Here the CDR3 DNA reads TGTGCCAGCAGCCGAACACCTCAGGGGTTATCTGGAAACACCATATATTTT. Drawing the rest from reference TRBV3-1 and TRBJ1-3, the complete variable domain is DTAVSQTPKYLVTQMGNDKSIKCEQNLGHDTMYWYKQDSKKFLKIMFSYNNKELIINETVPNRFSPKSPDKAHLNLHINSLELGDSAVYFCASSRTPQGLSGNTIYFGEGSWLTVV.

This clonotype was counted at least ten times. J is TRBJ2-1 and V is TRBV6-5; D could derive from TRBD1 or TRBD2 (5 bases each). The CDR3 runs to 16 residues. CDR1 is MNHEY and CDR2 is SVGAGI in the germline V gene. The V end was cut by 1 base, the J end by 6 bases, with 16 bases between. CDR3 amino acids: CASSYYPVLGVNEQFF. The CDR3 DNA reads TGTGCCAGCAGTTACTACCCCGTACTAGGGGTCAATGAGCAGTTCTTC.

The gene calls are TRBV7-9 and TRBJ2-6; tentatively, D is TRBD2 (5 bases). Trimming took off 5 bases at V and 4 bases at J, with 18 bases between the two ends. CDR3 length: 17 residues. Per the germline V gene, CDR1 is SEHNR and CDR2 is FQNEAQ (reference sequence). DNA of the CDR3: TGTGCCAGCAGCCCGCGGGCCGGGTGGGCCGGGGCCAACGTCCTGACTTTC. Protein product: CASSPRAGWAGANVLTF.

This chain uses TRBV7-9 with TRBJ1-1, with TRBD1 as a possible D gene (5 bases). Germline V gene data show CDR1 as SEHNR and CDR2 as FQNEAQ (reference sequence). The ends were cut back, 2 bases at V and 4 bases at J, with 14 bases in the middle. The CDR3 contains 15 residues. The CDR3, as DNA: TGTGCCAGCAGCTTAAGAGCAGGGAGGAGCACTGAAGCTTTCTTT. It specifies CASSLRAGRSTEAFF.

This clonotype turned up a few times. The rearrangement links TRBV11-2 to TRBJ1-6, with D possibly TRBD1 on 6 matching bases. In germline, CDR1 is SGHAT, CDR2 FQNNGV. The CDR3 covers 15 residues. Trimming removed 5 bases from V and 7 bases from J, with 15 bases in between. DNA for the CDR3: TGTGCCAGCAGCCCGCGACAGGCACCCAATTCACCCCTCCACTTT. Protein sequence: CASSPRQAPNSPLHF.

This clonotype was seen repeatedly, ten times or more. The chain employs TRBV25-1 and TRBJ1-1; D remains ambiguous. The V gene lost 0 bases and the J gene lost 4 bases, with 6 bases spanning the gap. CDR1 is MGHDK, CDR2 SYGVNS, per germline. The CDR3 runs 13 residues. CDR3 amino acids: CASSEYGSTEAFF. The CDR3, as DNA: TGTGCCAGCAGTGAATACGGGTCCACTGAAGCTTTCTTT.

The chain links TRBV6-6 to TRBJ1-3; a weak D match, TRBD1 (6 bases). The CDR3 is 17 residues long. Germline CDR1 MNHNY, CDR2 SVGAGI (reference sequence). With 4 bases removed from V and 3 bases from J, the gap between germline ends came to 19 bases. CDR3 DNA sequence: TGTGCCAGCAGTTTACCACCACAGGGCCTAGGTGGAAACACCATATATTTT. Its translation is CASSLPPQGLGGNTIYF.

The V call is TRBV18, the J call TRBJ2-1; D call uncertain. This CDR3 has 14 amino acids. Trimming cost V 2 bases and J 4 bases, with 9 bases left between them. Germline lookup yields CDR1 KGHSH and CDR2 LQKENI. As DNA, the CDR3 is TGTGCCAGCTCACCAACCGGTGTTTACAATGAGCAGTTCTTC. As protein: CASSPTGVYNEQFF.

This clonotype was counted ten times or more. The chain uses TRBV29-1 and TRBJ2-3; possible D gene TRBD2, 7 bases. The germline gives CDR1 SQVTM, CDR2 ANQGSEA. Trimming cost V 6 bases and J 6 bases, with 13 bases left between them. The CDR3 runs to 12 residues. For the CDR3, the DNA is TGCAGCGTGGAGACGGGGGGCGATACGCAGTATTTT. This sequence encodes CSVETGGDTQYF.

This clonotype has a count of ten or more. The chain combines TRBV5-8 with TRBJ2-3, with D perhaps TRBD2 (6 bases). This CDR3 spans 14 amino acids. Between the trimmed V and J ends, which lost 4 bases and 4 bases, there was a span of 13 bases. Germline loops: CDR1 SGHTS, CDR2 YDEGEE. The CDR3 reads CASSRRLVPDTQYF. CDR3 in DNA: TGTGCCAGCAGCAGACGACTAGTTCCAGATACGCAGTATTTT.

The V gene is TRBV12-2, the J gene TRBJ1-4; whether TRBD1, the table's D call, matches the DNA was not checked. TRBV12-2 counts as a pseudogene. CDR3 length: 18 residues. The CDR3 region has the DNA TGTGCAAGTCGCTTAGCGATGTTTCCCGACAGTAACATTGAAAAACTGTTTTTT. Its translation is CASRLAMFPDSNIEKLFF.

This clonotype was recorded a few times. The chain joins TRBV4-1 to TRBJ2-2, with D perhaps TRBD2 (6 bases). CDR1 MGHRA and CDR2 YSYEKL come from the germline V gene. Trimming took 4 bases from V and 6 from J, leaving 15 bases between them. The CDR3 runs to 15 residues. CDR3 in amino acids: CASSRGTLPPGELFF. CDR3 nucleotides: TGCGCCAGCAGCCGCGGGACCCTCCCCCCCGGGGAGCTGTTTTTT.

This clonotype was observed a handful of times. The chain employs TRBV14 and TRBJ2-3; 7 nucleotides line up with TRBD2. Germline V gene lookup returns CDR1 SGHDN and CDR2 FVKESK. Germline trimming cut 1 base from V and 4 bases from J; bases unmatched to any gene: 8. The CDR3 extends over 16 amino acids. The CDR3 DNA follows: TGTGCCAGCAGCCAAGTTCGGGACTATCCCCCAGATACGCAGTATTTT. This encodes CASSQVRDYPPDTQYF.

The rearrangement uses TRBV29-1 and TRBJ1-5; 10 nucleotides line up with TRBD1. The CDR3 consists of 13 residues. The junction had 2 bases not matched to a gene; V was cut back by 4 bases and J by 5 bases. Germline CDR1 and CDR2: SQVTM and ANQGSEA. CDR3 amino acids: CSVGGTGDQPQHF. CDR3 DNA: TGCAGCGTTGGTGGGACAGGGGATCAGCCCCAGCATTTT.

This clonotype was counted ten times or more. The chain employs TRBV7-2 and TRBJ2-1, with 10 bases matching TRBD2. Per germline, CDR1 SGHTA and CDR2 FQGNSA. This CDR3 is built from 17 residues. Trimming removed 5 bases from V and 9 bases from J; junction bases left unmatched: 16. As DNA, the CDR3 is TGTGCCAGCAGCCATTTCTCGAGGAGACTAGCGGGTGGTGAGCAGTTCTTC. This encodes CASSHFSRRLAGGEQFF.

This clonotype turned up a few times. The CDR3 sequence is CASSRGTGNEKLFF. CDR3 bases: TGCGCCAGCAGCCGTGGGACGGGGAATGAAAAACTGTTTTTT. The V call is TRBV5-1, the J call TRBJ1-4; D might be TRBD1 (5 bases). The germline V gene encodes CDR1 SGHRS and CDR2 YFSETQ. V lost 4 bases and J lost 5, with 12 bases in between. This CDR3 contains 14 residues.

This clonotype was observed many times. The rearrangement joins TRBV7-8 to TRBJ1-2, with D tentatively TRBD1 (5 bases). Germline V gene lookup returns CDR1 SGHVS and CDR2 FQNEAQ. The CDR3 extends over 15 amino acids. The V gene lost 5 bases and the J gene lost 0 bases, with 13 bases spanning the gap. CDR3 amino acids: CASSRRDGTNYGYTF. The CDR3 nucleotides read TGTGCCAGCAGCAGAAGGGACGGCACTAACTATGGCTACACCTTC.

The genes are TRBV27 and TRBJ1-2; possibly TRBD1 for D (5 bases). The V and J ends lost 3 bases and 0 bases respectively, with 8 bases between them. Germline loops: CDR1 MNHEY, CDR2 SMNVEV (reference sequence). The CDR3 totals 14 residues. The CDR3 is CASSLGTSNYGYTF. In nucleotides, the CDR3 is TGTGCCAGCAGTTTGGGGACTTCTAACTATGGCTACACCTTC.

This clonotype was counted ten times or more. CDR3 sequence reads: CASSPDLGTVNTGELFF. CDR3 in DNA: TGTGCCAGCAGCCCCGACCTGGGGACAGTTAACACCGGGGAGCTGTTTTTT. The chain carries TRBV7-2 and TRBJ2-2, with 7 bases aligning to TRBD1. The CDR3 has 17 residues. The germline CDR1 and CDR2 sequences are SGHTA and FQGNSA. Unmatched junction bases numbered 11, after V lost 5 bases and J lost 2 bases.

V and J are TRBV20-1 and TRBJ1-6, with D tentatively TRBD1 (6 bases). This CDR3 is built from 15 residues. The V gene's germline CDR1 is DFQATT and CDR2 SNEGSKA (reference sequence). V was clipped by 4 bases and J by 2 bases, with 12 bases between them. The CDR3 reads CSANIQGPYNSPLHF. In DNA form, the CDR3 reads TGCAGTGCTAACATACAGGGACCCTATAATTCACCCCTCCACTTT.

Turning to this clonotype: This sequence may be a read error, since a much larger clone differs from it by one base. CDR3 residues: CASSRTLGGTDTQYF. The CDR3 DNA reads as TGTGCCAGCAGCCGCACACTAGGCGGCACAGATACGCAGTATTTT. The rearrangement joins TRBV12-3 or TRBV12-4 to TRBJ2-3, with D possibly TRBD2 on 5 matching bases. The CDR3 sequence is 15 residues long. Trimming stripped 6 bases from V and 1 base from J, with 14 bases between.

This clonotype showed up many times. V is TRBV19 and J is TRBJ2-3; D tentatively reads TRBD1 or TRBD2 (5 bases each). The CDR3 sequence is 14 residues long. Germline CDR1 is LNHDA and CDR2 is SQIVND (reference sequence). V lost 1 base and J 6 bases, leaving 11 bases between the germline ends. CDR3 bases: TGTGCCAGTAGTATAGGAGGGACCTCGGATACGCAGTATTTT. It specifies CASSIGGTSDTQYF.

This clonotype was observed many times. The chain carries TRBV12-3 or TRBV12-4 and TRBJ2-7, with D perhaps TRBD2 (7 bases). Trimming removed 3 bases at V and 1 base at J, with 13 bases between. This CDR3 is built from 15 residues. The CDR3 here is CASSFGGGRSYEQYF. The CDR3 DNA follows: TGTGCCAGCAGTTTCGGCGGGGGCCGATCCTACGAGCAGTACTTC.

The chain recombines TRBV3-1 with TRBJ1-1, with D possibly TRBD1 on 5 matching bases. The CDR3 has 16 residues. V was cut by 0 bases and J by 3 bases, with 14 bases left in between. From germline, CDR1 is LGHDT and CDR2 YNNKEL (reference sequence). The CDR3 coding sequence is TGTGCCAGCAGCCAAGATCCCGTCCAGGGAGACACTGAAGCTTTCTTT. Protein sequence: CASSQDPVQGDTEAFF.

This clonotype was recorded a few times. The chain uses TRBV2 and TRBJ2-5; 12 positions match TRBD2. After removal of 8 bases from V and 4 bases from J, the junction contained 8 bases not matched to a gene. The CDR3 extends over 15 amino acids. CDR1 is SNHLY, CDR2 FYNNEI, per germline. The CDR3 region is CASAGTSGRRETQYF. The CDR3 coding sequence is TGTGCCAGCGCCGGGACTAGCGGGCGAAGAGAGACCCAGTACTTC. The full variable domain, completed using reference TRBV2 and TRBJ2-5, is EPEVTQTPSHQVTQMGQEVILRCVPISNHLYFYWYRQILGQKVEFLVSFYNNEISEKSEIFDDQFSVERPDGSNFTLKIRSTKLEDSAMYFCASAGTSGRRETQYFGPGTRLLVL.

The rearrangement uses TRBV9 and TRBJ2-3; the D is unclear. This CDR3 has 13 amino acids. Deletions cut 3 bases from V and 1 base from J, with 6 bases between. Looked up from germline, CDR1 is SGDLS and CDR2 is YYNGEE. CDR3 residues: CASSATGTDTQYF. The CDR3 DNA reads TGTGCCAGCAGCGCCACAGGCACAGATACGCAGTATTTT.